Below, one T cell receptor beta chain is given with its context. Its antigen is unknown. This sample is part of a study of high-grade serous ovarian cancer treatment subgroups. Background on the study: Mean per sample: about 15,000 reads, around 7,300 unique TCR beta rearrangements.

Assay: immunoSEQ multiplex PCR; the TCRdb copy retains only in-frame clones and omits some. The sample lists about 11,000 clones, 83% occurring once. Study conclusions and caveats: Spatial context was lost because tumors were sequenced in bulk. The analyses considered CDR3 and ignored CDR1 and CDR2. TCR clonal relatedness correlated positively with neoantigen level.

The tumor samples were collected prior to definitive surgery or chemotherapy. This clonotype was sampled from a human donor with high-grade serous ovarian cancer. Sequenced sample: tumor tissue.

The CDR3, as DNA: TGTGCCAGCAGTTTCCGGGACAGGGGATTTAGCGAGCAGTACTTC. Its protein product is CASSFRDRGFSEQYF. V usage is TRBV27 and J usage is TRBJ2-7; 10 bases agree with TRBD1. Germline CDR1 MNHEY, CDR2 SMNVEV (reference sequence). The CDR3 extends over 15 amino acids. V dropped 3 bases and J dropped 6; count of bases not matched to a gene: 8.